This T cell receptor (beta chain) is drawn from a study of T cell changes during pregnancy in multiple sclerosis. The repertoire was sequenced with immunoSEQ multiplex PCR; TCRdb's copy has only in-frame clones and lacks some. The sample contains tens of thousands of clones, around nine tenths of which appear only once. Trimming at V came to 4 bases and at J to 4 bases, leaving 8 bases not matched to a gene. Germline CDR1 MGHDK, CDR2 SYGVNS. There are 17 residues in the CDR3. The receptor's source is a female donor in good health, enrolled as a control in a pregnancy study. The J gene is TRBJ1-6, the V gene TRBV25-1; the match to TRBD1 covers 9 bases. The sample in question was CD4+ T cells from peripheral blood mononuclear cells, obtained in the third trimester of pregnancy. CDR3 DNA: TGTGCCAGCAGTGGGCCGGGACAGGGAGAATATAATTCACCCCTCCACTTT. This encodes CASSGPGQGEYNSPLHF.